Below, one T cell receptor (beta chain) is given with its context. No antigen is known for it. Per germline, CDR1 MNHEY and CDR2 SMNVEV (reference sequence). V was pared by 5 bases and J by 11 bases, with 19 bases between. This CDR3 contains 13 residues. The data derive from a study of OX40 agonist ivuxolimab in advanced cancers. Study context: The dose-escalation group included hepatocellular carcinoma, melanoma, renal cell carcinoma and head and neck cancer.

Study-level findings and limits: On average, CD8+ T cells showed a greater number of expanded clones than CD4+. Among patients with partial responses at 0.1-3.0 mg/kg, clonal expansion was among the lowest.

Assay used: immunoSEQ multiplex PCR; TCRdb lists only in-frame clones, some missing. Among roughly 80,000 clones listed, under 90% were seen once. The sequence came from an adult with an advanced solid tumor such as melanoma, head and neck, liver or kidney cancer. Here the sequenced sample was CD4+ or CD8+ T cells sorted from blood, taken in a trial of the OX40 agonist ivuxolimab. The chain recombines TRBV27 with TRBJ2-7, with D tentatively TRBD1 (8 bases). CDR3 region: CASSPRQQGGEYF. CDR3 bases: TGTGCCAGCAGTCCGAGACAACAGGGGGGGGAGTACTTC.